This T cell receptor (beta chain) was sequenced during a study of chemoradiotherapy in HPV16-positive cancers. Study in general: Two HPV16-positive patients' cells yielded candidate HPV-specific clones and common motifs. Broader study findings: Non-HPV-specific T cells did not expand in tumors during treatment, whereas candidate HPV-specific clones and E7-related motifs did. Better recurrence-free survival went with HPV-responsive T-cell expansion in HPV16-positive patients. Only a couple of HPV16-positive patients supplied the functional HPV-specificity definition.

Profiled with immunoSEQ multiplex PCR; TCRdb holds only in-frame clones, not every one. The table lists tens of thousands of clones, more than 70% of them singletons. Unmatched junction bases numbered 9, after V lost 2 bases and J lost 10 bases. In germline, CDR1 is MDHEN, CDR2 SYDVKM. The CDR3 is 15 amino acids. Worth noting for this clone: Its antigen remains unknown.

This clonotype was sampled from a human donor with HPV-associated anogenital cancer. The chain carries TRBV28 and TRBJ2-1, with TRBD2 matching over 9 bases. The starting material was blood, obtained from a patient who underwent chemoradiotherapy. CDR3 coding DNA: TGTGCCAGCAGTTTAGCAGCGGGAGGATGGGTGGAGCAGTTCTTC. Amino acid sequence: CASSLAAGGWVEQFF. Looking up the rest from reference TRBV28 and TRBJ2-1 gives the full variable domain: DVKVTQSSRYLVKRTGEKVFLECVQDMDHENMFWYRQDPGLGLRLIYFSYDVKMKEKGDIPEGYSVSREKKERFSLILESASTNQTSMYLCASSLAAGGWVEQFFGPGTRLTVL.